The 22 T cell receptor beta chains reported below all come from one sample, sequenced in a study of blood T cells in healthy people across ages (dated by TCRdb to the mid-2010s). Libraries were built with 5' RACE. The sequencer was an Illumina HiSeq 2500. A second PCR of roughly 7 to 12 cycles was run with a J-beta primer mix and a sample-barcoded 5' primer. TCRdb reworked the public reads: Q25 trimming with fastp, MiXCR clone assembly, productive beta chains retained. Rows are unified per CDR3 protein, each entry keeping the most common DNA and genes. In this sample the table shows about 2 million distinct CDR3 sequences, around half of which occur a single time. Approximately 2.1% of the sample lies in the top ten. Sequenced sample: blood. The receptors shown here come from a woman aged 40 to 49 in good health.

The chain recombines TRBV20-1 with TRBJ2-7; D not certain. CDR1 and CDR2 (germline): DFQATT, SNEGSKA (reference sequence). V lost 5 bases and J 5 bases, leaving 10 bases between the germline ends. This CDR3 comprises 11 residues. CDR3 in DNA: TGCAGTGCTCCTCTGACGGACGAGCAGTACTTC. The encoded protein is CSAPLTDEQYF.

The chain has TRBV9 and TRBJ1-2; D is possibly TRBD1 (5 bases). CDR1 SGDLS and CDR2 YYNGEE come from the germline V gene. CDR3 length: 17 amino acids. V gave up 2 bases and J gave up 4 bases, with 21 bases separating them. The CDR3 spells CASSVSIRTLSLYGYTF. As DNA, the CDR3 is TGTGCCAGCAGCGTCTCAATTAGGACATTATCCCTCTATGGCTACACCTTC.

Comments on this clonotype: No conserved phenylalanine or tryptophan is present at the end of the CDR3, so a read error is the likely explanation. The chain employs TRBV27 and TRBJ2-3; TRBD1 matches 10 bases. Germline CDR1 reads MNHEY; CDR2 reads SMNVEV (reference sequence). V dropped 5 bases and J dropped 3; count of bases not matched to a gene: 2. This CDR3 comprises 14 residues. CDR3: CASSDRGLTDTQYV. The CDR3 nucleotides are TGTGCCAGCAGTGACAGGGGGCTAACAGATACGCAGTATGTT.

V gene TRBV29-1 combines with J gene TRBJ2-6; TRBD1 matches 10 bases. CDR1 SQVTM and CDR2 ANQGSEA come from the germline V gene. The CDR3 has 15 amino acids. Trimming cost V 7 bases and J 0 bases; bases outside gene matches: 3. As DNA, the CDR3 is TGCAGCGCCTGGGACAGGGGCTCTGGGGCCAACGTCCTGACTTTC. As protein: CSAWDRGSGANVLTF.

This rearrangement joins TRBV20-1 to TRBJ1-5; TRBD1 is a possible D gene (6 bases). The CDR3 is made up of 14 amino acids. The germline V and J ends were trimmed by 5 bases and 1 base, with 12 bases remaining between them. CDR1 is DFQATT, CDR2 SNEGSKA, per germline (reference sequence). The CDR3 protein is CSALTGTSNQPQHF. CDR3 nucleotides: TGCAGTGCTCTAACTGGGACAAGCAATCAGCCCCAGCATTTT.

This clonotype occurred a few times. V is TRBV9 and J is TRBJ2-5; D remains unclear. This CDR3 has 16 amino acids. V lost 1 base, J lost 2 bases, and 15 bases lay in between. CDR1 and CDR2 from the germline V gene are SGDLS and YYNGEE. The CDR3 loop reads CASSVTATSRQETQYF. The CDR3 DNA is TGTGCCAGCAGCGTAACAGCAACCAGCCGTCAAGAGACCCAGTACTTC. Supplemented by reference TRBV9 and TRBJ2-5, the full variable domain reads DSGVTQTPKHLITATGQRVTLRCSPRSGDLSVYWYQQSLDQGLQFLIQYYNGEERAKGNILERFSAQQFPDLHSELNLSSLELGDSALYFCASSVTATSRQETQYFGPGTRLLVL.

This clonotype was counted once. Relative to the germline gene, one junction end is altered; a read error may explain this. The chain has TRBV20-1 and TRBJ2-5; 8 nucleotides agree with TRBD1. This CDR3 is built from 15 residues. The germline gives CDR1 DFQATT, CDR2 SNEGSKA (reference sequence). CDR3 amino acids: CSARDLKTGAETRYF. The CDR3 DNA sequence: TGCAGTGCTAGAGACCTCAAGACAGGGGCAGAGACCCGGTACTTC.

This clonotype was detected a few times. The chain joins TRBV4-2 to TRBJ2-4; D remains ambiguous. Germline assignment: CDR1 LGHNA and CDR2 YNFKEQ. This CDR3 is 12 amino acids long. V lost 4 bases, J lost 9 bases, and 10 bases lay in between. The CDR3 sequence is CASSRDWGIQYF. CDR3 DNA: TGTGCCAGCAGCCGAGATTGGGGCATTCAGTACTTC.

V is TRBV28 and J is TRBJ2-7, with D tentatively TRBD2 (6 bases). The germline V gene encodes CDR1 MDHEN and CDR2 SYDVKM. V was shortened by 3 bases and J by 4 bases, with 13 bases between the two germline ends. This CDR3 is built from 14 residues. The CDR3 here is CASSFGGNKYEQYF. DNA of the CDR3: TGTGCCAGCAGTTTCGGGGGTAACAAGTACGAGCAGTACTTC. Based on the CDR3 plus reference TRBV28 and TRBJ2-7, the full variable domain is DVKVTQSSRYLVKRTGEKVFLECVQDMDHENMFWYRQDPGLGLRLIYFSYDVKMKEKGDIPEGYSVSREKKERFSLILESASTNQTSMYLCASSFGGNKYEQYFGPGTRLTVT.

This clonotype was counted only a few times. The CDR3 bases are TGCAGTGCTAGCCCCTCCCGCGCGGAAGACAGCACAGATACGCAGTATTTT. Its translation is CSASPSRAEDSTDTQYF. The chain joins TRBV20-1 to TRBJ2-3; D is unresolved. This CDR3 is 17 amino acids long. Trimming removed 3 bases at V and 0 bases at J, with 19 bases between. In germline, CDR1 is DFQATT, CDR2 SNEGSKA (reference sequence).

This rearrangement joins TRBV27 to TRBJ2-1, with 7 nucleotides matching TRBD1. Germline V gene lookup returns CDR1 MNHEY and CDR2 SMNVEV (reference sequence). Losses at the gene ends were 5 bases for V and 3 bases for J; bases not matched to a gene: 10. The CDR3 is 16 residues long. CDR3 nucleotides: TGTGCCAGCAGTACTCTGAAGGGGGCGGTCTACAATGAGCAGTTCTTC. Translation gives CASSTLKGAVYNEQFF.

Here the CDR3 reads CASSQGHLYEQFF. In nucleotides, the CDR3 is TGTGCCAGCAGTCAGGGACATCTATACGAGCAGTTCTTC. This rearrangement joins TRBV12-3 or TRBV12-4 to TRBJ2-1; D might be TRBD1 (6 bases). The V gene lost 5 bases and the J gene lost 10 bases, with 15 bases spanning the gap. This CDR3 contains 13 residues.

The gene calls are TRBV20-1 and TRBJ2-1, with a possible D match to TRBD1 (6 bases). Trimming took off 3 bases at V and 5 bases at J, with 17 bases between the two ends. The CDR3 runs to 15 residues. CDR1 and CDR2 (germline): DFQATT, SNEGSKA (reference sequence). CDR3 coding DNA: TGCAGTGCTAGCCGTACGTGGGGGCAGCACAATGAGCAGTTCTTC. Protein sequence: CSASRTWGQHNEQFF.

V gene TRBV7-2 combines with J gene TRBJ2-7; D uncertain. Trimming left V 1 base short and J 4 bases short, with 17 bases between. Germline V CDR1 and CDR2: SGHTA, FQGNSA. CDR3 length: 16 residues. In DNA, the CDR3 is TGTGCCAGCAGCTTAGGTCCGGATAGTACGTCGTACGAGCAGTACTTC. Protein: CASSLGPDSTSYEQYF. Full variable domain (rest looked up from reference TRBV7-2 and TRBJ2-7): GAGVSQSPSNKVTEKGKDVELRCDPISGHTALYWYRQSLGQGLEFLIYFQGNSAPDKSGLPSDRFSAERTGGSVSTLTIQRTQQEDSAVYLCASSLGPDSTSYEQYFGPGTRLTVT.

The chain is built from TRBV20-1 and TRBJ2-5, with 11 nucleotides matching TRBD2. The germline CDR1 and CDR2 sequences are DFQATT and SNEGSKA (reference sequence). V trimming: 6 bases; J trimming: 2 bases; junction bases outside the gene matches: 5. The CDR3 loop spans 14 amino acids. The CDR3, as DNA: TGCAGTGCCACCGGGACTAGCGGACAAGAGACCCAGTACTTC. This translates into CSATGTSGQETQYF.

The CDR3 DNA follows: TGCAGCGCTACAGGGAGGAATGGCTACACCTTC. This translates into CSATGRNGYTF. V and J are TRBV29-1 and TRBJ1-2; TRBD1 might be the D (6 bases). CDR1 is SQVTM and CDR2 is ANQGSEA in the germline V gene. CDR3 length: 11 amino acids. With 7 bases removed from V and 6 bases from J, the gap between germline ends came to 12 bases.

This clonotype appeared a few times. The chain recombines TRBV12-3 or TRBV12-4 with TRBJ2-1; TRBD1 aligns across 7 bases. Trimming removed 4 bases from V and 12 bases from J; junction bases left unmatched: 9. The CDR3 is 13 residues long. In DNA, the CDR3 is TGTGCCAGCAGTTCGGGACAGCCACCCAGGCAGTTCTTC. It translates to CASSSGQPPRQFF.

The gene calls are TRBV4-3 and TRBJ1-2; no definite D call. Germline assignment: CDR1 LGHNA and CDR2 YSLEER. Trimming left V 1 base short and J 0 bases short, with 12 bases between. This CDR3 region has 16 residues. This chain's CDR3 is CASSQVIQITNYGYTF. CDR3 bases: TGCGCCAGCAGCCAAGTGATACAGATAACTAACTATGGCTACACCTTC.

In its sample, this clonotype was seen many times. The rearrangement joins TRBV7-2 to TRBJ2-7, with 8 bases fitting TRBD1. CDR1 SGHTA and CDR2 FQGNSA come from the germline V gene. The CDR3 loop spans 14 amino acids. The V gene end was trimmed by 4 bases and the J gene end by 5 bases; junction bases not matched to a gene: 7. The CDR3 sequence is CASSSPDREDEQYF. CDR3 nucleotide sequence: TGTGCCAGCAGCTCACCGGACAGGGAGGACGAGCAGTACTTC.

This clonotype showed up just a few times. The V call is TRBV6-2 or TRBV6-3, the J call TRBJ2-7, with 8 bases lining up with TRBD1. CDR1 and CDR2 from the germline V gene are MNHEY and SVGEGT. V lost 4 bases to trimming and J lost 5 bases; unmatched junction nucleotides: 4. CDR3 length equals 13 residues. CDR3 sequence (DNA): TGTGCCAGCAGTTTCCCGACAGGGGACGAGCAGTACTTC. It yields the protein CASSFPTGDEQYF.

This clonotype was detected a few times. The chain employs TRBV20-1 and TRBJ2-1; 10 nucleotides align to TRBD2. Looked up from germline, CDR1 is DFQATT and CDR2 is SNEGSKA (reference sequence). CDR3 size: 15 residues. Trimming at V came to 0 bases and at J to 5 bases, leaving 4 bases not matched to a gene. The CDR3, as DNA: TGCAGTGCTAGAGAGCTAGCGGGGGTGGACAATGAGCAGTTCTTC. It is translated as CSARELAGVDNEQFF.

This clonotype was found many times. The V call is TRBV7-2, the J call TRBJ2-1; D remains ambiguous. The V end was cut by 5 bases, the J end by 9 bases, with 8 bases between. The germline CDR1 and CDR2 sequences are SGHTA and FQGNSA. The CDR3 spans 11 residues. The CDR3 bases are TGTGCCAGCAGCCCCCACAGTGAGCAGTTCTTC. Translating it yields CASSPHSEQFF.